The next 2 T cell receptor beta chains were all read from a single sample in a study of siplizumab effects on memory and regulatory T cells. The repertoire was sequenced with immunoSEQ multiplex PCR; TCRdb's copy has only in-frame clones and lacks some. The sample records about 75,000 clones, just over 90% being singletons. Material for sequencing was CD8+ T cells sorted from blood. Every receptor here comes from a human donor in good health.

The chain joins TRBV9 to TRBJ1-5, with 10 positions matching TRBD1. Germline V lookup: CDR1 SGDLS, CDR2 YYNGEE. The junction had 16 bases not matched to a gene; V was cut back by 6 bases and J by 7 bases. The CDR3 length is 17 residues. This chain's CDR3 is CASTVIAGQGWGQPQHF. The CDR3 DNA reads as TGTGCCAGCACCGTGATAGCGGGACAGGGGTGGGGACAGCCCCAGCATTTT.

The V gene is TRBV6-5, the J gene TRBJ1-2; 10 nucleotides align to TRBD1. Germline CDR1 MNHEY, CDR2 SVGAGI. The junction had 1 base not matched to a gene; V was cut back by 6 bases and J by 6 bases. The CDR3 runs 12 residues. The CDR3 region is CASRGTGDGYTF. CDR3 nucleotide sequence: TGTGCCAGCAGGGGGACAGGGGATGGCTACACCTTC.